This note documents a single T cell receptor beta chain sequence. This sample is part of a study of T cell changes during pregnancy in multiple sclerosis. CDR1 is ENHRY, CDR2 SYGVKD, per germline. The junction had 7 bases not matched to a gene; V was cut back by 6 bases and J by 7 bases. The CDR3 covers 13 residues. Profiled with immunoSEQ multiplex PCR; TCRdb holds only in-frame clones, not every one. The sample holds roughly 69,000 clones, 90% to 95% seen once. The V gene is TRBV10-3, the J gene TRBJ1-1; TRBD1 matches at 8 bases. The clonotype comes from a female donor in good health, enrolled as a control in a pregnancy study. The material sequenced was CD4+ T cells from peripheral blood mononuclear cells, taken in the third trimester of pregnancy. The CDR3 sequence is CAIRDRDQVEAFF. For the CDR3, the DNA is TGTGCCATCAGGGACAGGGACCAGGTTGAAGCTTTCTTT.